This TCR beta chain was observed in a study of blood T cells in healthy people across ages. Overall study context: Capture via template switching afforded approximately one barcoded beta molecule per two T cells.

Combining a sample-barcoded 5' primer with a J-beta primer mix, a second PCR ran for roughly 7 to 12 cycles. TCRdb used MiXCR to reprocess the 5' RACE reads, holding one entry per CDR3 protein. The sample yields 800,000 or so distinct CDR3 sequences, roughly 60% seen once. Germline CDR1 MNHEY, CDR2 SMNVEV (reference sequence). V gave up 6 bases and J gave up 2 bases; unmatched junction bases: 7. This CDR3 comprises 14 residues. The source is a man between 25 and 39 years old in good health. The chain joins TRBV27 to TRBJ2-7, with 7 bases aligning to TRBD1. The sequencing input was blood. As DNA, the CDR3 is TGTGCCAGCAGGCCGGGACAGAGGGCCTACGAGCAGTACTTC. The encoded protein is CASRPGQRAYEQYF.